This is a list of T cell receptor beta chains from one sample in a study of T cell responses to AZD1222 COVID-19 vaccine. Produced via immunoSEQ multiplex PCR; TCRdb's table is partial and in-frame only. The table has 70,000 to 85,000 clones, about 82% seen once. The specimen comprised peripheral blood, sampled on day 0 of AZD1222 vaccination. These receptors all stem from an adult in good health. Both conserved end residues are part of each CDR3.

v_gene	j_gene	CDR3aa
TRBV9	TRBJ1-3	CASSAYLGTGNTIYF
TRBV28	TRBJ1-2	CASSLGDRGGGYTF
TRBV4-2	TRBJ2-3	CASSQEGNLVDTQYF
TRBV4-3	TRBJ1-1	CASSQGRDRVTEAFF
TRBV7-9	TRBJ2-1	CASSLVDEQFF
TRBV10-1	TRBJ1-1	CASSDFPGQGSGGNTEAFF
TRBV3-1/TRBV3-2	TRBJ2-5	CASSRAGGAVETQYF
TRBV3-1/TRBV3-2	TRBJ2-2	CASSSLRPTSGKDGELFF
TRBV11-2	TRBJ1-2	CASSLWDRSYGYTF
TRBV25-1	TRBJ1-1	CATGGLGNTEAFF
TRBV4-3	TRBJ2-1	CASSQERDSYNEQFF
TRBV7-8	TRBJ1-5	CASSPLSNQPQHF
TRBV3-1/TRBV3-2	TRBJ2-7	CASSQGRGAIYEQYF
TRBV5-4	TRBJ2-3	CASSSSRSVTDTQYF
TRBV10-3	TRBJ2-1	CAISDEGFTNEQFF
TRBV5-1	TRBJ1-4	CASRLGQGINEKLFF
TRBV7-6	TRBJ1-3	CASSLGGSGNTIYF
TRBV6-5	TRBJ1-3	CASSRDRFSGNTIYF
TRBV3-1/TRBV3-2	TRBJ1-3	CASSQDPRGGGNTIYF
TRBV5-4	TRBJ1-3	CASSSSRDGNTIYF
TRBV27	TRBJ1-1	CASNQRWGSLNTEAFF
TRBV6-2/TRBV6-3	TRBJ1-5	CASSYTRGTLDSQPQHF
TRBV3-1/TRBV3-2	TRBJ2-1	CASSQAVLALPSYNEQFF
TRBV10-3	TRBJ2-6	CAILKSSGANVLTF
TRBV7-2	TRBJ2-5	CASSLRGAGTQYF
TRBV6-2/TRBV6-3	TRBJ2-7	CASSYGRRNEQYF
TRBV6-5	TRBJ1-1	CASSYKGRAFF
TRBV5-6	TRBJ2-5	CASSTGLLQETQYF
TRBV5-4	TRBJ2-7	CASSFRASGSGYEQYF
TRBV9	TRBJ2-5	CASSVGRGGWETQYF
TRBV2	TRBJ2-7	CASGQRSYEQYF
TRBV7-2	TRBJ2-7	CASSPLGGPNEQYF
TRBV11-2	TRBJ2-3	CASSSRTSGIDTQYF
TRBV5-1	TRBJ2-5	CASRGGLAGAETQYF
TRBV18	TRBJ2-7	CASSPAGGYEQYF
TRBV6-6	TRBJ2-1	CASLDGGGTRDEQFF
TRBV5-1	TRBJ1-1	CASSLDGGGVNTEAFF
TRBV9	TRBJ1-5	CASSVDAGANQPQHF
TRBV25-1	TRBJ1-1	CASKQTGGYTEAFF
TRBV6-2/TRBV6-3	TRBJ2-5	CASSSWTGRAQETQYF
TRBV4-1	TRBJ2-7	CASSQGGVEQYF
TRBV3-1/TRBV3-2	TRBJ2-1	CASSQDRYNEQFF
TRBV18	TRBJ1-6	CASSLRDYNSPLHF
TRBV6-2/TRBV6-3	TRBJ2-5	CASSRQGPWETQYF
TRBV2	TRBJ2-1	CASRDFYNEQFF
TRBV3-1/TRBV3-2	TRBJ1-1	CASSQRGGHSAAFF
TRBV7-2	TRBJ2-7	CASSPATSANEQYF
TRBV19	TRBJ2-3	CASSIYMGADTQYF